These 3 T cell receptor beta chains came from one sample sequenced in a study of blood T cell repertoires in COVID-19. This table comes from immunoSEQ multiplex PCR, and its TCRdb copy is limited to in-frame clones, with some not included. This table holds 250,000 or so clones, 85% to 90% found once. Sequencing input: peripheral blood. Receptor source: a young man with COVID-19, enrolled during active disease.

This clone was recorded once. The rearrangement links TRBV6-2 or TRBV6-3 to TRBJ2-1, with D possibly TRBD1 on 5 matching bases. Deletions cut 6 bases from V and 1 base from J, with 19 bases between. Per germline, CDR1 MNHEY and CDR2 SVGEGT. The CDR3 runs to 17 residues. The CDR3 coding sequence is TGTGCCAGCAGCAACCGGAGACAGTCACCATCCTACAATGAGCAGTTCTTC. The encoded protein is CASSNRRQSPSYNEQFF.

J is TRBJ2-1 and V is TRBV5-1, with D possibly TRBD2 on 6 matching bases. From germline, CDR1 is SGHRS and CDR2 YFSETQ. The length of the CDR3 is 16 residues. V was pared by 0 bases and J by 7 bases, with 17 bases between. The CDR3 is CASSLGYGSWGNEQFF. In DNA, the CDR3 is TGCGCCAGCAGCTTGGGATACGGGAGTTGGGGGAATGAGCAGTTCTTC.

This chain links TRBV5-4 with TRBJ2-3; 13 bases are shared with TRBD2. V shed 4 bases, J shed 3 bases, and the junction held 2 bases outside the gene matches. From germline, CDR1 is SGHNT and CDR2 YYREEE (reference sequence). This CDR3 comprises 15 residues. CDR3 in amino acids: CASSQGLAGTDTQYF. Here the CDR3 DNA reads TGTGCCAGCAGCCAGGGACTAGCGGGGACAGATACGCAGTATTTT.